Following are 26 T cell receptor beta chains from one sample sequenced in a study of blood T cell repertoires in COVID-19. The method was immunoSEQ multiplex PCR; TCRdb's version includes in-frame clones alone and lacks a portion of them. The data show about 87,000 clones, with 75% seen just once and roughly 4% held by the top ten. The source material was peripheral blood. These receptors came from a woman in her fifties or sixties with acute or convalescent COVID-19.

The rearrangement uses TRBV7-2 and TRBJ2-5; 9 positions agree with TRBD2. The germline V gene has CDR1 SGHTA and CDR2 FQGNSA. This CDR3 is built from 17 residues. V shed 4 bases, J shed 5 bases, and the junction held 14 bases outside the gene matches. CDR3 sequence reads: CASSSRGGGGAFETQYF. In DNA form, the CDR3 reads TGTGCCAGCAGCTCCCGGGGCGGCGGGGGGGCATTTGAGACCCAGTACTTC.

This rearrangement joins TRBV10-3 to TRBJ2-7; D is perhaps TRBD2 (6 bases). CDR3 length: 14 amino acids. In germline, CDR1 is ENHRY, CDR2 SYGVKD. Trimming removed 3 bases from V and 2 bases from J, with 11 bases in between. The CDR3, as DNA: TGTGCCATCAGTGATAGCAGACTAGCCTACGAGCAGTACTTC. It encodes CAISDSRLAYEQYF.

This sequence joins TRBV2 and TRBJ1-1, with D perhaps matching TRBD1 (6 bases). The length of the CDR3 is 14 residues. V was clipped by 6 bases and J by 0 bases, with 11 bases between them. The germline CDR1 and CDR2 sequences are SNHLY and FYNNEI. The CDR3 sequence: CASRIQGMNTEAFF. CDR3 DNA sequence: TGTGCCAGCAGGATACAGGGCATGAACACTGAAGCTTTCTTT.

The chain couples TRBV10-3 to TRBJ2-7; TRBD1 matches at 9 bases. This CDR3 has 14 residues. Germline V gene data show CDR1 as ENHRY and CDR2 as SYGVKD. J gave up 1 base and V 6 bases, and 4 bases lay outside the gene matches. In DNA, the CDR3 is TGTGCCATCAGGACCGGGACAGGGTCCTACGAGCAGTACTTC. Amino acids: CAIRTGTGSYEQYF.

The chain links TRBV4-1 to TRBJ2-7; maybe TRBD2 (5 bases). Germline CDR1 MGHRA, CDR2 YSYEKL. V lost 3 bases and J 3 bases, leaving 18 bases between the germline ends. The CDR3 has 16 residues. The CDR3 DNA reads TGCGCCAGCAGCCATAAACACAGCGGTCCATTCTACGAGCAGTACTTC. Its translation: CASSHKHSGPFYEQYF.

In nucleotides, the CDR3 is TGTGCCAGCAGCGTAGACAGGTTGAACACTGAAGCTTTCTTT. This encodes CASSVDRLNTEAFF. The chain joins TRBV9 to TRBJ1-1; weak D call: TRBD1 (5 bases). V lost 0 bases and J lost 0, with 6 bases in between. Germline V gene lookup returns CDR1 SGDLS and CDR2 YYNGEE. The CDR3 sequence is 14 residues long.

The V and J genes are TRBV10-3 and TRBJ1-4, with D possibly TRBD1 on 6 matching bases. This CDR3 is built from 13 residues. The ends were cut back, 10 bases at V and 5 bases at J, with 14 bases in the middle. Germline assignment: CDR1 ENHRY and CDR2 SYGVKD. The CDR3 here is CATQDSPNEKLFF. The CDR3, as DNA: TGTGCCACCCAGGACAGCCCAAATGAAAAACTGTTTTTT.

The V gene is TRBV11-1, the J gene TRBJ2-7; possibly TRBD2 for D (6 bases). Trimming shortened V by 5 bases and J by 3 bases, and 17 bases separated the two germline ends. The CDR3 loop spans 15 amino acids. In germline, CDR1 is SGHAT, CDR2 FQDESV (reference sequence). CDR3 nucleotide sequence: TGTGCCAGCAGCCCCCCGGGGGTCTTAAACTACGAGCAGTACTTC. It translates to CASSPPGVLNYEQYF.

The chain uses TRBV27 and TRBJ2-1; D perhaps matches TRBD2 (6 bases). Looked up from germline, CDR1 is MNHEY and CDR2 is SMNVEV (reference sequence). The V end lost 2 bases, the J end lost 1 base, and 18 bases lay between the germline ends. The CDR3 spans 18 residues. CDR3: CASSLMAGGLASYNEQFF. The CDR3 nucleotides read TGTGCCAGCAGTTTAATGGCAGGAGGGCTAGCTTCCTACAATGAGCAGTTCTTC.

The V gene is TRBV6-5, the J gene TRBJ1-1, with TRBD1 identical over 7 bases. Germline V gives CDR1 MNHEY, CDR2 SVGAGI. Trimming took 1 base from V and 3 from J; bases not matched to a gene: 2. CDR3 length equals 14 residues. For the CDR3, the DNA is TGTGCCAGCAGTTACTACAGGGGAGACACTGAAGCTTTCTTT. This encodes CASSYYRGDTEAFF.

The rearrangement joins TRBV28 to TRBJ2-7, with D unclear. The CDR3 totals 10 residues. Germline assignment: CDR1 MDHEN and CDR2 SYDVKM. The V and J ends lost 8 bases and 7 bases respectively, with 9 bases between them. Here the CDR3 reads CASRRGEQYF. The CDR3, as DNA: TGTGCCAGCCGCAGAGGTGAGCAGTACTTC. Filled out from reference TRBV28 and TRBJ2-7, the complete variable domain reads DVKVTQSSRYLVKRTGEKVFLECVQDMDHENMFWYRQDPGLGLRLIYFSYDVKMKEKGDIPEGYSVSREKKERFSLILESASTNQTSMYLCASRRGEQYFGPGTRLTVT.

The gene calls are TRBV4-3 and TRBJ2-5, with TRBD1 matching over 10 bases. Germline CDR1 LGHNA, CDR2 YSLEER. This CDR3 has 21 amino acids. The V gene end was trimmed by 0 bases and the J gene end by 1 base; junction bases not matched to a gene: 17. Here the CDR3 DNA reads TGCGCCAGCAGCCAAGATATACCCGACAGGGGGCGAAATGGGATCCAAGAGACCCAGTACTTC. Protein sequence: CASSQDIPDRGRNGIQETQYF.

The rearrangement links TRBV12-3 or TRBV12-4 to TRBJ1-2, with TRBD1 as a possible D gene (6 bases). The ends were cut back, 5 bases at V and 7 bases at J, with 14 bases in the middle. The CDR3 contains 13 residues. In DNA, the CDR3 is TGTGCCAGCAGTCGGACAGAAGGATCTGGCTACACCTTC. Residues: CASSRTEGSGYTF.

The DNA of the CDR3 is TGTGCCAGCAGCGTAGTAGGGGATTCCTACGAGCAGTACTTC. It codes for CASSVVGDSYEQYF. The rearrangement joins TRBV9 to TRBJ2-7, with TRBD1 as a possible D gene (5 bases). Germline V gives CDR1 SGDLS, CDR2 YYNGEE. The CDR3 loop spans 14 amino acids. The ends were cut back, 0 bases at V and 1 base at J, with 8 bases in the middle.

Here the CDR3 reads CARWGDSAGKTQYF. The CDR3 coding sequence is TGTGCCAGATGGGGGGACAGCGCAGGGAAGACCCAGTACTTC. The rearrangement uses TRBV2 and TRBJ2-5, with D maybe TRBD1 (7 bases). The CDR3 runs to 14 residues. Germline CDR1 reads SNHLY; CDR2 reads FYNNEI. Deletions cut 9 bases from V and 6 bases from J, with 20 bases between.

The rearrangement links TRBV6-5 to TRBJ1-6; a weak D match, TRBD1 (5 bases). Germline values: CDR1 MNHEY, CDR2 SVGAGI. The CDR3 consists of 14 residues. V gave up 2 bases and J gave up 8 bases, with 10 bases separating them. In DNA form, the CDR3 reads TGTGCCAGCAGTTACAGGGGTCTGGATTCACCCCTCCACTTT. Translating gives CASSYRGLDSPLHF.

The genes are TRBV6-5 and TRBJ1-5; 7 bases map to TRBD1. The J segment lost 7 bases and the V segment lost 0 bases, leaving 6 bases of the junction unmatched. CDR3 length equals 15 residues. Germline V lookup: CDR1 MNHEY, CDR2 SVGAGI. For the CDR3, the DNA is TGTGCCAGCAGTTACTCGGCTACAGGGGCCCAGCCCCAGCATTTT. Translating it yields CASSYSATGAQPQHF.

V and J are TRBV18 and TRBJ1-1; D may be TRBD1 (5 bases). V was pared by 0 bases and J by 7 bases, with 9 bases between. CDR3 length: 13 residues. CDR1 and CDR2 from the germline V gene are KGHSH and LQKENI. CDR3 bases: TGTGCCAGCTCACCACCGGGGCGGATTGAAGCTTTCTTT. It encodes CASSPPGRIEAFF. Variable domain in full (rest from reference TRBV18 and TRBJ1-1): NAGVMQNPRHLVRRRGQEARLRCSPMKGHSHVYWYRQLPEEGLKFMVYLQKENIIDESGMPKERFSAEFPKEGPSILRIQQVVRGDSAAYFCASSPPGRIEAFFGQGTRLTVV.

The sample holds a few counts of this clone. The chain has TRBV5-6 and TRBJ1-1, with D hard to call. The CDR3 runs 12 residues. Germline CDR1 and CDR2: SGHDT and YYEEEE. Trimming removed 4 bases from V and 7 bases from J, with 11 bases in between. The CDR3 nucleotides read TGTGCCAGCAGCCGATTGGTCGGTGAAGCTTTCTTT. This encodes CASSRLVGEAFF.

The gene calls are TRBV28 and TRBJ1-1; D may be TRBD1 (6 bases). The CDR3 is made up of 15 amino acids. V dropped 3 bases and J dropped 1 base, with 12 bases sitting between them. CDR1 and CDR2 (germline): MDHEN, SYDVKM. CDR3 in amino acids: CASSFQGKTNTEAFF. CDR3 DNA: TGTGCCAGCAGTTTCCAGGGGAAGACGAACACTGAAGCTTTCTTT.

The chain combines TRBV19 with TRBJ1-1; weak D call: TRBD1 (6 bases). V lost 3 bases and J lost 5, with 10 bases in between. CDR3 size: 13 residues. Germline assignment: CDR1 LNHDA and CDR2 SQIVND (reference sequence). CDR3 protein: CASSMQGSTEAFF. Here the CDR3 DNA reads TGTGCCAGTAGTATGCAGGGGTCGACTGAAGCTTTCTTT.

This chain uses TRBV25-1 with TRBJ1-2; D ambiguous. The CDR3 is 14 amino acids. Per the germline V gene, CDR1 is MGHDK and CDR2 is SYGVNS. Trimming left V 1 base short and J 5 bases short, with 11 bases between. CDR3 in DNA: TGTGCCAGCAGTGAATCTGAAGAAGCATATGGCTACACCTTC. Translation gives CASSESEEAYGYTF.

The J gene is TRBJ2-2, the V gene TRBV5-1; D is undetermined. CDR3 length: 15 amino acids. The germline V gene encodes CDR1 SGHRS and CDR2 YFSETQ. V shed 0 bases and J shed 5 bases, with 11 bases lying between them. CDR3 sequence reads: CASSLGEAGTGELFF. The DNA for the CDR3 is TGCGCCAGCAGCTTGGGTGAGGCCGGTACCGGGGAGCTGTTTTTT.

This rearrangement joins TRBV9 to TRBJ2-3; 10 bases agree with TRBD2. The CDR3 totals 16 residues. J was trimmed by 2 bases and V by 1 base; bases with no gene match: 4. The V gene's germline CDR1 is SGDLS and CDR2 YYNGEE. The CDR3 sequence is CASSVQAGGPTDTQYF. In DNA form, the CDR3 reads TGTGCCAGCAGCGTACAAGCGGGGGGGCCCACAGATACGCAGTATTTT.

The V call is TRBV6-5, the J call TRBJ1-5, with D perhaps TRBD1 (6 bases). This CDR3 is 12 amino acids long. Germline CDR1 is MNHEY and CDR2 is SVGAGI. Trimming took off 8 bases at V and 4 bases at J, with 9 bases between the two ends. The CDR3 nucleotides read TGTGCCAGCTCAACAGGGAATCAGCCCCAGCATTTT. This encodes CASSTGNQPQHF.

The table lists this clone with a few counts. The rearrangement uses TRBV27 and TRBJ1-6, with a possible D match to TRBD1 (6 bases). Trimming shortened V by 4 bases and J by 5 bases, and 12 bases separated the two germline ends. Germline CDR1 MNHEY, CDR2 SMNVEV (reference sequence). CDR3 length equals 15 residues. For the CDR3, the DNA is TGTGCCAGCAGTTCCCCCGGACAGAATAATTCACCCCTCCACTTT. Translating gives CASSSPGQNNSPLHF.